Following are 23 T cell receptor beta chains from one sample sequenced in a study of shared clonotypes between healthy human individuals. The method was immunoSEQ multiplex PCR; TCRdb's version includes in-frame clones alone and lacks a portion of them. There are about 710,000 clones in the sample; 55% to 80% occur only once, and under 2% lies in the top ten. Sample: memory CD4+ T cells sorted from blood. The sample's subset: CD45RA-negative fraction. The receptors derive from a woman aged 25 to 39 in good health.

This chain connects TRBV7-3 to TRBJ2-1, with D unclear. V gave up 2 bases and J gave up 10 bases, with 15 bases separating them. Germline loops: CDR1 SGHTA, CDR2 FQGTGA. The length of the CDR3 is 14 residues. The CDR3 coding sequence is TGTGCCAGCAGCTTATCCCCCAATTTGGGGGAGCAGTTCTTC. It translates to CASSLSPNLGEQFF.

The gene calls are TRBV10-3 and TRBJ1-2; no clear D. The CDR3 runs to 15 residues. V was trimmed by 6 bases and J by 6 bases, leaving 20 bases between them. Germline V gives CDR1 ENHRY, CDR2 SYGVKD. The CDR3 sequence: CAIRIVGKPKNGYTF. The CDR3 DNA reads TGTGCCATCAGGATCGTCGGAAAGCCAAAGAATGGCTACACCTTC.

The CDR3 DNA sequence: TGCGCCAGCAGCTTACTGACTAGCGGGAGCGGAGATACGCAGTATTTT. This translates into CASSLLTSGSGDTQYF. This rearrangement joins TRBV5-1 to TRBJ2-3, with 12 positions matching TRBD2. The CDR3 covers 16 residues. V dropped 2 bases and J dropped 5; count of bases not matched to a gene: 6. The germline V gene encodes CDR1 SGHRS and CDR2 YFSETQ.

This chain joins TRBV30 and TRBJ2-5, with 11 positions matching TRBD2. The J call may be incorrect, as the DNA end agrees better with TRBJ2-7. The germline gives CDR1 GTSNPN, CDR2 SVGIG (reference sequence). The CDR3 length is 15 residues. DNA for the CDR3: TGTGCCTGGAGGGGGGCTAGCGGGAGGTCCTACGAGCAGTACTTC. It encodes CAWRGASGRSYEQYF.

This clone was counted a few times. V and J are TRBV6-5 and TRBJ2-7; 10 bases are a match to TRBD2. This CDR3 is 15 amino acids long. V lost 5 bases to trimming and J lost 2 bases; unmatched junction nucleotides: 6. Germline V lookup: CDR1 MNHEY, CDR2 SVGAGI. CDR3 residues: CASSGSGRAPYEQYF. CDR3 bases: TGTGCCAGCAGTGGGAGCGGGAGGGCCCCCTACGAGCAGTACTTC.

The chain links TRBV5-1 to TRBJ2-5, with 10 bases lining up with TRBD1. Germline-derived CDR1 and CDR2 are SGHRS and YFSETQ. J was trimmed by 5 bases and V by 2 bases; bases with no gene match: 6. This CDR3 region has 15 residues. CDR3 sequence reads: CASSFDRGRAETQYF. The CDR3 DNA is TGCGCCAGCAGCTTTGACAGGGGGCGCGCGGAGACCCAGTACTTC.

This clone was picked up a small number of times. CDR3 nucleotide sequence: TGCGCCAGCAGCTTGGCTCCTGTCAGCTCTGGAAACACCATATATTTT. Protein sequence: CASSLAPVSSGNTIYF. J is TRBJ1-3 and V is TRBV5-1; D not certain. The V gene's germline CDR1 is SGHRS and CDR2 YFSETQ. Deletions cut 0 bases from V and 0 bases from J, with 10 bases between. There are 16 residues in the CDR3.

CDR3 DNA sequence: TGTGCCAGCAGTGAGGCTAGCGGGAAGGGCGGAGATACGCAGTATTTT. Encoded protein: CASSEASGKGGDTQYF. The chain uses TRBV25-1 and TRBJ2-3, with 9 bases that match TRBD2. V lost 3 bases and J lost 5; bases outside the gene matches: 9. The CDR3 consists of 16 residues. The germline gives CDR1 MGHDK, CDR2 SYGVNS.

V gene TRBV5-6 combines with J gene TRBJ2-1, with a tentative D call TRBD2 (5 bases). This CDR3 region has 14 residues. Germline V gives CDR1 SGHDT, CDR2 YYEEEE. V dropped 4 bases and J dropped 5 bases, with 13 bases sitting between them. Here the CDR3 DNA reads TGTGCCAGCAGCCTGGAGGAGCGGAACAATGAGCAGTTCTTC. It translates to CASSLEERNNEQFF. Variable domain in full (rest from reference TRBV5-6 and TRBJ2-1): DAGVTQSPTHLIKTRGQQVTLRCSPKSGHDTVSWYQQALGQGPQFIFQYYEEEERQRGNFPDRFSGHQFPNYSSELNVNALLLGDSALYLCASSLEERNNEQFFGPGTRLTVL.

V is TRBV15 and J is TRBJ1-5, with D perhaps matching TRBD1 (5 bases). The germline V and J ends were trimmed by 0 bases and 4 bases, with 10 bases remaining between them. The CDR3 has 15 residues. CDR1 and CDR2 (germline): LNHNV, YYDKDF (reference sequence). This CDR3 reads CATSREDSLNQPQHF. The DNA for the CDR3 is TGTGCCACCAGCAGAGAAGACAGCCTGAATCAGCCCCAGCATTTT.

This clone was counted only a few times. V usage is TRBV7-9 and J usage is TRBJ2-1, with D possibly being TRBD2 (5 bases). The germline gives CDR1 SEHNR, CDR2 FQNEAQ (reference sequence). There are 15 residues in the CDR3. Deletions cut 3 bases from V and 4 bases from J, with 13 bases between. This CDR3 reads CASSLAFEGYNEQFF. CDR3 nucleotides: TGTGCCAGCAGCTTGGCCTTCGAGGGTTACAATGAGCAGTTCTTC. Drawing the rest from reference TRBV7-9 and TRBJ2-1, the complete variable domain is DTGVSQNPRHKITKRGQNVTFRCDPISEHNRLYWYRQTLGQGPEFLTYFQNEAQLEKSRLLSDRFSAERPKGSFSTLEIQRTEQGDSAMYLCASSLAFEGYNEQFFGPGTRLTVL.

This clone showed up just a few times. V and J are TRBV25-1 and TRBJ2-3; TRBD1 matches at 8 bases. Germline CDR1 is MGHDK and CDR2 is SYGVNS. V lost 8 bases and J lost 0; bases outside the gene matches: 13. CDR3 length: 17 residues. The CDR3 loop is CASSQKYQGASTDTQYF. CDR3 sequence (DNA): TGTGCCAGCTCCCAAAAATACCAGGGGGCTAGCACAGATACGCAGTATTTT. The complete variable domain, with remaining parts taken from reference TRBV25-1 and TRBJ2-3, reads EADIYQTPRYLVIGTGKKITLECSQTMGHDKMYWYQQDPGMELHLIHYSYGVNSTEKGDLSSESTVSRIRTEHFPLTLESARPSHTSQYLCASSQKYQGASTDTQYFGPGTRLTVL.

This clone has ten or more counts. The chain couples TRBV28 to TRBJ2-1; unclear D gene. Deletions cut 6 bases from V and 6 bases from J, with 18 bases between. There are 15 residues in the CDR3. Germline assignment: CDR1 MDHEN and CDR2 SYDVKM. The CDR3 is CASRSGFTPGNEQFF. The CDR3 nucleotides are TGTGCCAGCAGGTCCGGATTCACTCCTGGCAATGAGCAGTTCTTC.

Worth noting for this clone: Distinct nucleotide sequences in the sample also encode this CDR3. The chain combines TRBV30 with TRBJ1-4; unclear D gene. CDR1 and CDR2 from the germline V gene are GTSNPN and SVGIG (reference sequence). The CDR3 contains 11 residues. With 0 bases removed from V and 8 bases from J, the gap between germline ends came to 4 bases. CDR3 nucleotides: TGTGCCTGGAGTGTAAGAGAAAAACTGTTTTTT. It encodes CAWSVREKLFF. Full variable domain (rest looked up from reference TRBV30 and TRBJ1-4): SQTIHQWPATLVQPVGSPLSLECTVEGTSNPNLYWYRQAAGRGLQLLFYSVGIGQISSEVPQNLSASRPQDRQFILSSKKLLLSDSGFYLCAWSVREKLFFGSGTQLSVL.

The chain employs TRBV28 and TRBJ2-5; D may be TRBD1 or TRBD2 (7 bases each). The CDR3 has 15 amino acids. Germline loops: CDR1 MDHEN, CDR2 SYDVKM. The V end lost 4 bases, the J end lost 5 bases, and 17 bases lay between the germline ends. As DNA, the CDR3 is TGTGCCAGCAGTTCCGGACAGGCCGGGGGGGAGACCCAGTACTTC. Its protein is CASSSGQAGGETQYF.

Ten or more counts support this clone. The chain joins TRBV6-6 to TRBJ1-4; the D gene is possibly TRBD1 (5 bases). Germline CDR1 MNHNY, CDR2 SVGAGI (reference sequence). V was cut by 8 bases and J by 3 bases, with 19 bases left in between. CDR3 length equals 16 residues. CDR3 bases: TGTGCCAGCTCCAACCTGGGGGGGGGTTCTAATGAAAAACTGTTTTTT. This encodes CASSNLGGGSNEKLFF.

The chain combines TRBV11-2 with TRBJ2-3, with D hard to call. Germline V gives CDR1 SGHAT, CDR2 FQNNGV. The CDR3 runs to 14 residues. Trimming cost V 1 base and J 3 bases, with 8 bases left between them. DNA of the CDR3: TGTGCCAGCAGCTTAGGGGTTGGAACAGATACGCAGTATTTT. It is translated as CASSLGVGTDTQYF.

This clone occurred once. The chain couples TRBV14 to TRBJ2-5; 7 nucleotides align to TRBD1. This CDR3 is 14 amino acids long. Trimming at V came to 1 base and at J to 5 bases, leaving 4 bases not matched to a gene. Germline CDR1 reads SGHDN; CDR2 reads FVKESK. CDR3 DNA sequence: TGTGCCAGCAGCCAAGTGAGGGGGCGGGAGACCCAGTACTTC. Encoded protein: CASSQVRGRETQYF.

This clone was recorded only once. The chain links TRBV28 to TRBJ1-3, with D perhaps matching TRBD1 (5 bases). V was pared by 6 bases and J by 4 bases, with 13 bases between. Germline CDR1 reads MDHEN; CDR2 reads SYDVKM. The CDR3 extends over 14 amino acids. The CDR3: CASSRGGAGNTIYF. The CDR3 nucleotides read TGTGCCAGCAGCCGAGGAGGGGCCGGAAACACCATATATTTT. The whole variable domain, remainder taken from reference TRBV28 and TRBJ1-3, is DVKVTQSSRYLVKRTGEKVFLECVQDMDHENMFWYRQDPGLGLRLIYFSYDVKMKEKGDIPEGYSVSREKKERFSLILESASTNQTSMYLCASSRGGAGNTIYFGEGSWLTVV.

CDR3 loop: CASRAPGSYNEQFF. The CDR3 nucleotides are TGTGCCAGCAGAGCCCCTGGCTCCTACAATGAGCAGTTCTTC. This chain links TRBV28 with TRBJ2-1; no definite D call. The V end was cut by 6 bases, the J end by 0 bases, with 9 bases between. Germline V lookup: CDR1 MDHEN, CDR2 SYDVKM. This CDR3 is 14 amino acids long.

Concerning this clone itself: Other DNA sequences from this sample encode an identical CDR3 as well. CDR3 sequence (DNA): TGTGCCAGCAGCTTGTTGAATGAGCAGTTCTTC. Encoded protein: CASSLLNEQFF. This sequence joins TRBV5-4 and TRBJ2-1, with no clear D. CDR1 and CDR2 from the germline V gene are SGHNT and YYREEE (reference sequence). The V and J ends lost 1 base and 7 bases respectively, with 3 bases between them. The CDR3 loop spans 11 amino acids.

This clone showed up many times. The chain employs TRBV6-6 and TRBJ1-2; no firm D call. Per the germline V gene, CDR1 is MNHNY and CDR2 is SVGAGI (reference sequence). Trimming removed 5 bases at V and 8 bases at J, with 12 bases between. The CDR3 has 12 residues. CDR3 region: CASSHGRGGYTF. For the CDR3, the DNA is TGTGCCAGCAGTCACGGACGCGGGGGCTACACCTTC.

J is TRBJ2-7 and V is TRBV27, with D perhaps being TRBD1 or TRBD2 (5 bases each). The CDR3 contains 14 residues. The V and J ends lost 6 bases and 2 bases respectively, with 14 bases between them. The germline V gene encodes CDR1 MNHEY and CDR2 SMNVEV (reference sequence). As DNA, the CDR3 is TGTGCCAGCAGCAAAAGGGACGGACCCTACGAGCAGTACTTC. Its translation: CASSKRDGPYEQYF.